This record covers a single T cell receptor beta chain. Its matching antigen is unknown. The CDR3 is made up of 13 amino acids. Germline loops: CDR1 SGHTA, CDR2 FQGTGA. The sample originates from a study of monozygotic twins with inflammatory bowel disease. The study's findings and limits: IBD patients displayed reduced TCRbeta diversity (inverse Simpson) when set against healthy co-twins. Ultimately, a single strong signal or clonotype associated with IBD was not supported.

Template switching added UMIs carrying a 6-nucleotide sample barcode. Nested PCRs (roughly 15 and 9 cycles, two total) were applied to TCRalpha and TCRbeta cDNA. TCRdb processed the 5' RACE reads again and assigns one entry to each CDR3 protein, with no DNA. Its listing shows fewer than 550,000 distinct CDR3 sequences. The sequenced sample consisted of blood. The chain couples TRBV7-3 to TRBJ2-5. The receptor was isolated from a human donor with ulcerative colitis or Crohn's disease, or a healthy co-twin of an affected twin (not recorded which). CDR3 amino acids: CASSYGGGETQYF.